This T cell receptor beta chain was identified in a study of CD4 T cell repertoires and nickel (dated by TCRdb to the early 2020s). This clonotype turned up a few times. What antigen it recognizes has not been identified. Within one base of it there is no much larger clone, and no base qualities were kept. To prepare the library, RT-PCR was applied. TCRdb shows the sequencer as Illumina MiSeq. TCRdb reprocessed the public reads (quality trimming at Q25 with fastp, clone calling with MiXCR) and kept in-frame beta chains. Entries are consolidated by CDR3 protein sequence, retaining the most common genes and DNA. Present in this sample are about 450 distinct CDR3 sequences, around a third of which were seen just once. The ten largest clones add up to around 22% of the sample. CDR1 and CDR2 were assigned from the germline V gene as MNHNS and SASEGT. For this chain, trimming is 4 bases at the V end and 3 bases at the J end, and the number of junction bases without a gene match is 7. The CDR3 starts with the cysteine, ends with the phenylalanine, and has 15 residues. The DNA shown is the 45-base CDR3, in frame from base 1.

Material for sequencing was CD4+ T cells from blood, not recorded whether cultured. This receptor was taken from a human donor in a nickel allergy study, with or without nickel allergy (not recorded which). It is not recorded whether this sample comes from one donor or several. Recombination joined TRBV6-1 with TRBJ1-2, and TRBD1 aligns with 8 junction nucleotides. The DNA sequence reads TGTGCCAGCAGTGCGACAGGGGATAGGGACTATGGCTACACCTTC. It codes for CASSATGDRDYGYTF.